Reported below is one T cell receptor (beta chain). The data were taken from a study of blood T cell repertoires in COVID-19. The wider study: The origin of the acute and convalescent COVID-19 samples was the United States, Italy and Spain. The cDNA or gDNA used as material had been derived from T cells, B-cell-depleted T cells, or PBMCs.

This CDR3 spans 17 amino acids. V was clipped by 0 bases and J by 7 bases, with 17 bases between them. CDR1 is SGHRS and CDR2 is YFSETQ in the germline V gene. Clones were read by immunoSEQ multiplex PCR, and TCRdb kept only the in-frame ones, dropping some. Altogether about 240,000 clones are present, roughly four fifths being singletons, with the ten largest covering roughly 9.6%. The rearrangement joins TRBV5-1 to TRBJ1-6, with D tentatively TRBD1 (6 bases). The receptor comes from an elderly woman with acute or convalescent COVID-19. The sequencing sample was made of peripheral blood. The CDR3: CASSLDWDKGRNSPLHF. Written as DNA, the CDR3 is TGCGCCAGCAGCTTGGATTGGGACAAAGGACGGAATTCACCCCTCCACTTT.